The sequence of this T cell receptor beta chain was determined in a study of blood T cell repertoires in COVID-19. About the research overall: T cells, B-cell-depleted T cells, or PBMCs provided the cDNA or gDNA that served as material.

In the study's own analysis: Estimated nucleated cell counts came from reference gene primer amplification. Profiled with immunoSEQ multiplex PCR; TCRdb holds only in-frame clones, not every one. V and J calls and clone size come straight from that table; D and trimming were deduced from the DNA. The repertoire holds more than 250,000 clones, with around 90% as singletons. The CDR3 contains 17 residues. J was trimmed by 4 bases and V by 4 bases; bases with no gene match: 13. The germline V gene encodes CDR1 SGHTA and CDR2 FQGNSA. V gene TRBV7-2 combines with J gene TRBJ2-7, with TRBD2 matching 10 bases. The sequenced material came from peripheral blood. The clonotype was recovered from a human donor in a cohort sampled during active COVID-19. The chain's CDR3 is CASSSTTSGSLLYEQYF. The CDR3 nucleotides are TGTGCCAGCAGCTCTACGACTAGCGGGTCACTTTTGTACGAGCAGTACTTC.